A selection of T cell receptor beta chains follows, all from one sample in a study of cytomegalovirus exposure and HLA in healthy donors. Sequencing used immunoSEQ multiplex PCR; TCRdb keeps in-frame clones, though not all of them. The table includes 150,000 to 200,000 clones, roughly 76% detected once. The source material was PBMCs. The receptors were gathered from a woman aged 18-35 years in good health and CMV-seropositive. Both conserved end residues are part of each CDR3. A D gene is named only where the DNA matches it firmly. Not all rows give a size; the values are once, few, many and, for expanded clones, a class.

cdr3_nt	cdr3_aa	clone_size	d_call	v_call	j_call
TGTGCCAGCAGCTTAGCCTCCTACACAGGGGGTGAGCAGTTCTTC	CASSLASYTGGEQFF	.	TRBD1	TRBV11-3	TRBJ2-1
TGTGCCAGCAGCAACAGGGGGACCCAAGAGACCCAGTACTTC	CASSNRGTQETQYF	few	TRBD1	TRBV5-5	TRBJ2-5
TGTGCCACCAGCAACGGACAGGGGACAGATACGCAGTATTTT	CATSNGQGTDTQYF	.	TRBD1	TRBV15	TRBJ2-3
TGTGCCAGCACTCAGGTGTACAGGGGCACCGGGGAGCTGTTTTTT	CASTQVYRGTGELFF	.	TRBD1	TRBV6-8	TRBJ2-2
TGTGCCAGTTCGGGACAGATGAACACTGAAGCTTTCTTT	CASSGQMNTEAFF	.	TRBD1	TRBV5-6	TRBJ1-1
TGTGCCAGCAGCCTCTGGACTAGCCGGGGTGAGCAGTTCTTC	CASSLWTSRGEQFF	.	TRBD2	TRBV7-3	TRBJ2-1
TGCGCCAGCCGTGACCGGGACAGTGGTGGTTCTAATGAAAAACTGTTTTTT	CASRDRDSGGSNEKLFF	.	TRBD1	TRBV5-1	TRBJ1-4
TGTGCCAGCAATCACTATGGCGGGGGCTCCTACAATGAGCAGTTCTTC	CASNHYGGGSYNEQFF	.	TRBD2	TRBV7-9	TRBJ2-1
TGTGCCATCATGGGGGGGCCGACAACCGGGGACTACGAGCAGTACTTC	CAIMGGPTTGDYEQYF	.	.	TRBV10-3	TRBJ2-7
TGTGCCACCCTTGACAGAGCCCAAGAGACCCAGTACTTC	CATLDRAQETQYF	.	.	TRBV19	TRBJ2-5
TGTGCCAGCAGTGCAGTAGCCGGGGCCAACGTCCTGACTTTC	CASSAVAGANVLTF	.	.	TRBV2	TRBJ2-6
TGTGCCAGCAGCTTACAGGGGTATCAAAATGAAAAACTGTTTTTT	CASSLQGYQNEKLFF	.	.	TRBV7-2	TRBJ1-4
TGCAGTGCTATATGGCAGAATGAGCAGTTCTTC	CSAIWQNEQFF	.	.	TRBV20-1	TRBJ2-1
TGTGCCAGCAGACCCCTGACAGGCTACGAGCAGTACTTC	CASRPLTGYEQYF	.	.	TRBV7-6	TRBJ2-7
TGTGCCAGCAGTTTAGGGACAGGGCGAGGCACCGGGGAGCTGTTTTTT	CASSLGTGRGTGELFF	.	TRBD1	TRBV27	TRBJ2-2
TGTGCCAGCAGCACAGGACAAGCTTATAATTCACCCCTCCACTTT	CASSTGQAYNSPLHF	.	.	TRBV7-2	TRBJ1-6
TGTGCCAGCAATACAGGGGAAAGGTCGGGTACGCAGTATTTT	CASNTGERSGTQYF	.	TRBD1	TRBV19	TRBJ2-3
TGTGCCAGCTCACCAGGGGGGACAGGGACCAATCAGCCCCAGCATTTT	CASSPGGTGTNQPQHF	.	TRBD1	TRBV18	TRBJ1-5
TGTGCCAGCAGCGTAGTTCCAGCGGGGATCTACAATGAGCAGTTCTTC	CASSVVPAGIYNEQFF	.	TRBD2	TRBV9	TRBJ2-1
TGTGCCAGCAGCGGCTCCGGGAGCTCCTACGAGCAGTACTTC	CASSGSGSSYEQYF	once	.	TRBV5-6	TRBJ2-7
TGTGCCAGCAGGGAGGACACCGGGGAGCTGTTTTTT	CASREDTGELFF	.	.	TRBV6-4	TRBJ2-2
TGTGCCAGCAGTGAAGGGGGCTCTGGGGCCAACGGCCTGACTTTC	CASSEGGSGANGLTF	.	.	TRBV6-1	TRBJ2-6
TGCGCCAGCAGTGAAATTGGGGGCCGGAATCAGCCCCAGCATTTT	CASSEIGGRNQPQHF	.	.	TRBV10-1	TRBJ1-5
TGTGCCAGCAGCTCTTATAGGGGAAAACTGTTTTTT	CASSSYRGKLFF	.	.	TRBV7-9	TRBJ1-4
TGCGCCAGCTCCCTGAGCGGGGGTACCTACAATGAGCAGTTCTTC	CASSLSGGTYNEQFF	.	TRBD2	TRBV5-1	TRBJ2-1
TGTGCCAGCATGGACCAGGGGTTCTCTGGGGCCAACGTCCTGACTTTC	CASMDQGFSGANVLTF	.	.	TRBV7-2	TRBJ2-6
TGTGCCAGCAGCCTTACAGGGGGCGAGGGAACGCAGTATTTT	CASSLTGGEGTQYF	.	TRBD1	TRBV7-3	TRBJ2-3
TGCGCCAGCAGCTTGTCATCGGGGTTGGGTACTGAAGCTTTCTTT	CASSLSSGLGTEAFF	.	.	TRBV5-1	TRBJ1-1
TGTGCCAGCGGTGGGGGGGCATTCAATGAGCAGTTCTTC	CASGGGAFNEQFF	.	.	TRBV9	TRBJ2-1
TGCGCCAGCAGCCCATTGGGCTTGATTAGCAATCAGCCCCAGCATTTT	CASSPLGLISNQPQHF	.	.	TRBV4-3	TRBJ1-5
TGTGCCAGCTCACCGGGGCCACAAAGAGAGACCCAGTACTTC	CASSPGPQRETQYF	.	.	TRBV18	TRBJ2-5
TGTGCCAGCAGCTCCGGCAGGGGGCCTGATTCACCCCTCCACTTT	CASSSGRGPDSPLHF	.	TRBD1	TRBV13	TRBJ1-6
TGTGCCAGCTCACCAGGACAGGGGGCCCGCACTGAAGCTTTCTTT	CASSPGQGARTEAFF	.	TRBD1	TRBV18	TRBJ1-1
TGTGCCAGCAGCTTGGGCCCAGGGCAACTGAACACTGAAGCTTTCTTT	CASSLGPGQLNTEAFF	many	.	TRBV5-4	TRBJ1-1
TGTGCCAGCAGTTACTCGATAGTAAACACTGAAGCTTTCTTT	CASSYSIVNTEAFF	once	.	TRBV6-5	TRBJ1-1
TGTGCCAGCAGTCCTCAGGGAGGGGGATACTACGAGCAGTACTTC	CASSPQGGGYYEQYF	.	.	TRBV6-4	TRBJ2-7
TGTGCCAGCAGCTTGACAGGACCTATCTACGAGCAGTACTTC	CASSLTGPIYEQYF	.	.	TRBV5-4	TRBJ2-7
TGTGCCAGCAGCTTGGCGGGGGGAAACACCATATATTTT	CASSLAGGNTIYF	.	.	TRBV7-6	TRBJ1-3
TGTGCCAGCAACCCCTCGGGGCTAGCGGGATTGGGGGAGCTGTTTTTT	CASNPSGLAGLGELFF	.	TRBD2	TRBV7-3	TRBJ2-2
TGTGCCAGCAGCTTAGGGGACAGCCGTAATGAAAAACTGTTTTTT	CASSLGDSRNEKLFF	few	TRBD1	TRBV11-2	TRBJ1-4
TGTGCCAGCAGCCCGAGCGGGTATGACGAGCAGTACTTC	CASSPSGYDEQYF	.	.	TRBV14	TRBJ2-7
TGTGCCAGCAGCCAGTCAACCGGGACTCTCTACGAGCAGTACTTC	CASSQSTGTLYEQYF	.	.	TRBV4-2	TRBJ2-7
TGTGCCAGCAGTGCGTCGGGACAAGACTATGGCTACACCTTC	CASSASGQDYGYTF	.	.	TRBV25-1	TRBJ1-2
TGTGCCAGCAGCTACCGGGAGGGGGGCTCCTACGAGCAGTACTTC	CASSYREGGSYEQYF	.	TRBD2	TRBV7-8	TRBJ2-7
TGTGCCAGCAGCCGGCCGGGGGTAAACCTCCGCACAGATACGCAGTATTTT	CASSRPGVNLRTDTQYF	.	.	TRBV14	TRBJ2-3
TGTGCCAGCTCGGACGGAGGATTTTCCTATGGCTACACCTTC	CASSDGGFSYGYTF	.	.	TRBV6-5	TRBJ1-2
TGTGCCAGCAGCGCAAACAGGGGACTCAATCAGCCCCAGCATTTT	CASSANRGLNQPQHF	once	TRBD1	TRBV5-8	TRBJ1-5
TGTGCCAGCCTATTAATACCCGGGACACCCACTTCACCCCTCCACTTT	CASLLIPGTPTSPLHF	.	.	TRBV2	TRBJ1-6